The 13 T cell receptor beta chains below come from one sample, sequenced in a study of blood T cells in healthy people across ages. PCR was performed a second time for about 7 to 12 cycles using a sample-barcoded 5' primer and a J-beta primer mix. Using its own MiXCR run on the 5' RACE reads, TCRdb lists one record per CDR3 protein. Of some 900,000 distinct CDR3 sequences listed, roughly 26% were seen once; the top ten hold 17%. The source material was blood. The source is a woman older than 75 in good health.

A note on this clonotype: The junction differs from germline at one of its ends, possibly a read error. This rearrangement joins TRBV5-1 to TRBJ2-2; no clear D gene. The CDR3 contains 13 residues. Germline-derived CDR1 and CDR2 are SGHRS and YFSETQ. CDR3 sequence: CAGSLVVDGELFF. The CDR3 DNA is TGCGCCGGCAGCTTGGTGGTGGACGGGGAGCTGTTTTTT.

About this clonotype: One junction end disagrees with the germline gene, perhaps due to a read error. This chain links TRBV3-1 with TRBJ1-2; no clear D gene. Germline assignment: CDR1 LGHDT and CDR2 YNNKEL (reference sequence). The CDR3 runs 13 residues. The chain's CDR3 is CASSQEGGYGHTF. As DNA, the CDR3 is TGTGCCAGCAGCCAAGAAGGTGGCTATGGCCACACCTTC.

The chain has TRBV28 and TRBJ2-5; unclear D gene. This CDR3 has 13 residues. V shed 3 bases and J shed 8 bases, with 13 bases lying between them. Germline lookup yields CDR1 MDHEN and CDR2 SYDVKM. CDR3 in DNA: TGTGCCAGCAGTTTTAACTACCCGGGCACCCAGTACTTC. As protein: CASSFNYPGTQYF.

Regarding this clonotype: One base away lies a much larger clone, so this may be a sequencing read error. In nucleotides, the CDR3 is TGCGCCAGCAGCCCACAGCATGCTAGCACAGATACGCAGTATTTT. This codes for CASSPQHASTDTQYF. V and J are TRBV5-1 and TRBJ2-3; D remains unclear. The CDR3 loop spans 15 amino acids. Germline CDR1 reads SGHRS; CDR2 reads YFSETQ. V lost 4 bases, J lost 0 bases, and 12 bases lay in between.

This chain connects TRBV12-3 or TRBV12-4 to TRBJ2-1, with 14 bases fitting TRBD2. Trimming removed 2 bases from V and 6 bases from J; junction bases left unmatched: 6. The CDR3 consists of 17 residues. The CDR3 sequence: CASSLRRLAGGPNEQFF. The CDR3 DNA reads as TGTGCCAGCAGTTTACGAAGACTAGCGGGGGGGCCCAATGAGCAGTTCTTC.

The V gene is TRBV12-3 or TRBV12-4, the J gene TRBJ1-4; the D gene is possibly TRBD1 (6 bases). CDR3 length equals 14 residues. The V end lost 6 bases, the J end lost 5 bases, and 13 bases lay between the germline ends. DNA of the CDR3: TGTGCCAGCAGCTCACAGGGAAACAATGAAAAACTGTTTTTT. It specifies CASSSQGNNEKLFF.

This chain connects TRBV6-2 or TRBV6-3 to TRBJ1-2; 7 bases line up with TRBD1. This CDR3 comprises 16 residues. Germline V gene sequence: CDR1 MNHEY, CDR2 SVGEGT. J gave up 1 base and V 4 bases, and 9 bases lay outside the gene matches. The CDR3 reads CASSFAGTENNYGYTF. CDR3 coding DNA: TGTGCCAGCAGTTTCGCCGGGACAGAGAATAACTATGGCTACACCTTC.

The table lists this clonotype with a few counts. The chain recombines TRBV7-2 with TRBJ2-5; 9 bases are shared with TRBD2. This CDR3 comprises 16 residues. V dropped 3 bases and J dropped 6; count of bases not matched to a gene: 11. In germline, CDR1 is SGHTA, CDR2 FQGNSA. The CDR3 nucleotides read TGTGCCAGCAGCTTCTCCTCAGCGGGGGGACGACAGACCCAGTACTTC. It is translated as CASSFSSAGGRQTQYF.

Note on this clonotype: A read error may produce the germline difference seen at one junction end. The gene calls are TRBV5-1 and TRBJ1-2; 8 bases line up with TRBD1. This CDR3 is 15 amino acids long. Germline V gives CDR1 SGHRS, CDR2 YFSETQ. For the CDR3, the DNA is TGCGTCAGCAGCTACCGGGACAGGCTTTCCAATGGCTACACCTTC. It translates to CVSSYRDRLSNGYTF.

This clonotype has ten or more counts. V usage is TRBV12-3 or TRBV12-4 and J usage is TRBJ1-2, with D possibly matching TRBD1 (5 bases). V was pared by 1 base and J by 7 bases, with 16 bases between. CDR3 length: 15 residues. The chain's CDR3 is CASSLELRGGGGYTF. The CDR3 DNA sequence: TGTGCCAGCAGTTTAGAACTTCGCGGGGGTGGTGGCTACACCTTC.

This sequence joins TRBV6-6 and TRBJ2-1, with 8 bases matching TRBD1. Germline V gene sequence: CDR1 MNHNY, CDR2 SVGAGI (reference sequence). V shed 11 bases and J 0 bases; nucleotides not matched to a gene: 9. CDR3 size: 15 residues. The CDR3 here is CASLGGQGSYNEQFF. The CDR3 DNA is TGTGCCTCACTAGGAGGACAGGGCTCCTACAATGAGCAGTTCTTC.

Ten or more counts support this clonotype. The genes are TRBV20-1 and TRBJ2-3; TRBD1 aligns across 8 bases. Germline lookup yields CDR1 DFQATT and CDR2 SNEGSKA (reference sequence). With V trimmed by 4 bases and J by 4 bases, 10 bases remained unmatched. The CDR3 has 15 amino acids. The chain's CDR3 is CSAIPLDREADTQYF. CDR3 sequence (DNA): TGCAGTGCTATCCCGTTGGACAGGGAAGCAGATACGCAGTATTTT.

J is TRBJ2-7 and V is TRBV6-6, with TRBD2 identical over 8 bases. TRBJ2-5 matches the DNA end more closely, so the J call is doubtful. Germline values: CDR1 MNHNY, CDR2 SVGAGI (reference sequence). There are 14 residues in the CDR3. The CDR3: CASRPGRGEETQYF. The CDR3 DNA sequence: TGTGCCAGCAGACCGGGGCGGGGGGAAGAGACCCAGTACTTC.